This T cell receptor (beta chain) was observed in a study of blood T cell repertoires in COVID-19. Study-level information: Italy, Spain and the United States were the sources of the convalescent and acute COVID-19 samples. From T cells, B-cell-depleted T cells, or PBMCs came the material, which was cDNA or gDNA.

In the study's own analysis: It was from reference gene primer amplification that nucleated cell counts were estimated. Libraries were prepared by immunoSEQ multiplex PCR; TCRdb keeps only in-frame clonotypes and omits some of them. For V, J and clone size, that table is used; D and trimming come from the DNA. The repertoire holds more than 150,000 clones, about 86% seen once, with 20% to 25% in the top ten. The source of this sequence is a man between 65 and 79 years old with active or convalescent COVID-19. Sequencing was carried out using peripheral blood.

The CDR3 nucleotides read TGCGCCAGCAGCTTATTAGGCGGCACTGAAGCTTTCTTT. Protein product: CASSLLGGTEAFF. This chain connects TRBV5-1 to TRBJ1-1; no firm D call. Between the trimmed V and J ends, which lost 2 bases and 4 bases, there was a span of 9 bases. CDR1 SGHRS and CDR2 YFSETQ come from the germline V gene. This CDR3 contains 13 residues.